Below, one TCR beta chain is given with its context. The repertoire was sequenced with immunoSEQ multiplex PCR; TCRdb's copy has only in-frame clones and lacks some. The sample has more than 25,000 clones; approximately 90% are singletons. Trimming took 5 bases from V and 8 from J, leaving 18 bases between them. The CDR3 length is 14 residues. CDR1 is MNHEY, CDR2 SVGAGI, per germline. The sample belongs to a study of T cell changes during pregnancy in multiple sclerosis. The source is a female donor in good health, enrolled as a control in a pregnancy study. The source material was peripheral blood, sampled in the first trimester of pregnancy. The chain carries TRBV6-5 and TRBJ1-2; D is possibly TRBD1 (5 bases). The CDR3 coding sequence is TGTGCCAGCAGTCAGGGCCAGTACAAGAGCGGCTACACCTTC. It specifies CASSQGQYKSGYTF.